These T cell receptor beta chains were read from a single sample in a study of metastatic and nonmetastatic thyroid tumors. MiXCR was used by TCRdb to re-call the PCR reads. The repertoire includes roughly 30,000 clones, roughly 18% of them detected once, and about 7.3% sits in the top ten. Sequencing was carried out using blood. The receptors were gathered from a female donor with papillary thyroid cancer or a benign thyroid nodule (not recorded which). Some clones in this sample may be carry-over from other donors' samples. CDR3s include the opening cysteine and the closing phenylalanine or tryptophan. D genes are given only for firm matches. The listing skips clone size in some rows; elsewhere it reads once, few, many or a size class.

d_call,clone_size,j_call,v_call,cdr3_nt,cdr3_aa
-,few,TRBJ2-7,TRBV28,TGTGCCAGCAGGGGGCCCATCTACAATCAGTACTTC,CASRGPIYNQYF
-,many,TRBJ2-2,TRBV5-1,TGCGCCAGCACGGGAGTCATAACGAACACCGGGGAGCTGTTTTTT,CASTGVITNTGELFF
TRBD2,many,TRBJ2-1,TRBV5-4,TGTGCCAGCAGCTTGTCAAGCGGGAGTCTCAATGAGCAGTTCTTC,CASSLSSGSLNEQFF
-,-,TRBJ1-5,TRBV28,TGTGCCAGCAGACAACAGGGTAGGGGCAATCAGCCCCAGCATTTT,CASRQQGRGNQPQHF
-,-,TRBJ2-7,TRBV7-9,TGTGCCAGCAGCTTAGGGCAGTGGGGCGAGCAGTACTTC,CASSLGQWGEQYF
-,few,TRBJ2-2,TRBV6-2/TRBV6-3,TGTGCCAGCAAGATATCGGACACCGGGGAGCTGTTTTTT,CASKISDTGELFF
-,many,TRBJ1-5,TRBV18,TGTGCCAGCTCACCCGCCCAAAGTCTCTCTAGCAATCAGCCCCAGCATTTT,CASSPAQSLSSNQPQHF
-,-,TRBJ1-1,TRBV27,TGTGCCAGCAGGACGAGGTACAGGGAAATCGCTGAAGCCTTCTTT,CASRTRYREIAEAFF
TRBD1,few,TRBJ2-6,TRBV27,TGTGCCAGCAGTCCACTAGGACAGGGACGGGGTGGGGCCAACGTCCTGACTTTC,CASSPLGQGRGGANVLTF
TRBD2,few,TRBJ2-3,TRBV6-1,TGTGCCAGCAGTCTAGCGGGAAGCACATATACGCAGTATTTT,CASSLAGSTYTQYF
-,many,TRBJ2-6,TRBV24-1,TGTGCCTCACGGACAGCCGTTTCTGGGGCCAACGTCCTGACTTTC,CASRTAVSGANVLTF
TRBD1,-,TRBJ2-5,TRBV6-1,TGTGCCAGCAGACCACAGGGGTGGGGTGAGACCCAGTACTTC,CASRPQGWGETQYF
TRBD2,many,TRBJ2-1,TRBV7-8,TGTGCCAGCAGCCCCAGCACTAGCGGAGACTACAATGAGCAGTTCTTC,CASSPSTSGDYNEQFF
-,few,TRBJ2-7,TRBV10-1,TGCGCCAGCAGTGAGAAATTAGGGCCCTACGAGCAGTACTTC,CASSEKLGPYEQYF
TRBD2,many,TRBJ2-3,TRBV20-1,TGCAGTGCTAGGGCGGGAGGGTGGAGTACAGATACGCAGTATTTT,CSARAGGWSTDTQYF
TRBD2,-,TRBJ2-1,TRBV24-1,TGTGCCACCGCCTCCCCTACTAGCGGGACGGTTGAGCAGTTCTTC,CATASPTSGTVEQFF
TRBD2,medium-sized,TRBJ2-3,TRBV6-2/TRBV6-3,TGTGCCAGCAGTTCAAATAGCGGGAGCGATACGCAGTATTTT,CASSSNSGSDTQYF
-,-,TRBJ2-7,TRBV6-1,TGTGCCAGCAGTCAACTGTACGAGCAGTACTTC,CASSQLYEQYF
-,few,TRBJ2-2,TRBV7-9,TGTGCCAGCAGTTCCGACACCGGGGAGCTGTTTTTT,CASSSDTGELFF
TRBD2,medium-sized,TRBJ2-1,TRBV20-1,TGCAGTGCTAGAGGCCTAGCGGGAGGAGTCACTGAGCAGTTCTTC,CSARGLAGGVTEQFF
-,many,TRBJ2-5,TRBV24-1,TGTGCCACCAGTGCGCACAACCGGGACGGCAAAGAGACCCAGTACTTC,CATSAHNRDGKETQYF
TRBD1,many,TRBJ1-1,TRBV2,TGTGCCAGCAGTGAAACGACTGGACAGGGGAACACTGAAGCTTTCTTT,CASSETTGQGNTEAFF
TRBD1,many,TRBJ1-2,TRBV3-1,TGTGCCAGCAGCCAAGACAGGGGGCGTGACGGGAAAGGCTACACCTTC,CASSQDRGRDGKGYTF
TRBD2,many,TRBJ2-1,TRBV18,TGTGCCAGCTCACCACCGAGCGGGAGGGCCGAGGGTGAGCAGTTCTTC,CASSPPSGRAEGEQFF
TRBD1,medium-sized,TRBJ2-7,TRBV6-2/TRBV6-3,TGTGCCAGCAGTTACCGGGACAGGGTTCACGAGCAGTACTTC,CASSYRDRVHEQYF
-,many,TRBJ1-5,TRBV5-8,TGTGCCAGCAGCCGGGGTGGATACTTCGACAATCAGCCCCAGCATTTT,CASSRGGYFDNQPQHF
TRBD1,many,TRBJ1-5,TRBV28,TGTGCCAGCAGTTTATCAGGGGGGAATCAGCCCCAGCATTTT,CASSLSGGNQPQHF
TRBD1,medium-sized,TRBJ2-5,TRBV7-2,TGTGCCAGCAGCTCGGACAGGGGGCTAGAGACCCAGTACTTC,CASSSDRGLETQYF
TRBD1,once,TRBJ1-1,TRBV11-1,TGTGCCAGCAGCAGGGGACAGCTACCTCAGGTGGTCGCTGAAGCTTTCTTT,CASSRGQLPQVVAEAFF
-,-,TRBJ1-4,TRBV27,TGTGCCAGCAGTACCCAGGGTCTTAATGAAAAACTGTTTTTT,CASSTQGLNEKLFF
-,few,TRBJ1-1,TRBV12-3/TRBV12-4,TGTGCCAGCAGAAGATCCGGTACATTGAACACTGAAGCTTTCTTT,CASRRSGTLNTEAFF
-,-,TRBJ2-7,TRBV5-5,TGTGCCAGCAGCTTGTATTCCGGACAGACCTACGAGCAGTACTTC,CASSLYSGQTYEQYF